The following is a TCR beta chain sequence with its context. What it binds is not known. CD4+ T cells that had been cultured provided DNA sequenced with the Oncomine TCR Beta short-read assay. MiXCR, run by TCRdb on the PCR reads, gives a single entry per CDR3 protein. Among approximately 16,000 distinct CDR3 sequences listed, around 48% were seen once. This specimen belongs to a study of vaccination and CD4 T cells after COVID-19. Study summary: SARS-CoV-2 PCR on nasal swabs had been positive for the convalescent patients; several were mild and one was severe. The authors exposed cells to overlapping spike peptides derived from SARS-CoV-2, HCoV-NL63, HCoV-OC43 and HCoV-229E. Six male and four female convalescents took part, two of them Hispanic.

V gave up 3 bases and J gave up 3 bases, with 15 bases separating them. The germline V gene encodes CDR1 DFQATT and CDR2 SNEGSKA (reference sequence). This CDR3 is 15 amino acids long. Noted treatment: approximately nine-day PBMC culture with coronavirus spike peptide pools or control peptides (ViraFEST assay). First, ViraFEST expanded antigen-specific T cells with peptide pools, and next it sequenced the TCRs. The source material was CD4+ T cells from blood, cultured in vitro. The rearrangement joins TRBV20-1 to TRBJ1-5; D is perhaps TRBD1 (5 bases). The receptor's source is a human donor who had recovered from COVID-19. The chain's CDR3 is CSASYGQGVNQPQHF. CDR3 DNA: TGCAGTGCTAGCTACGGGCAGGGAGTCAATCAGCCCCAGCATTTT.